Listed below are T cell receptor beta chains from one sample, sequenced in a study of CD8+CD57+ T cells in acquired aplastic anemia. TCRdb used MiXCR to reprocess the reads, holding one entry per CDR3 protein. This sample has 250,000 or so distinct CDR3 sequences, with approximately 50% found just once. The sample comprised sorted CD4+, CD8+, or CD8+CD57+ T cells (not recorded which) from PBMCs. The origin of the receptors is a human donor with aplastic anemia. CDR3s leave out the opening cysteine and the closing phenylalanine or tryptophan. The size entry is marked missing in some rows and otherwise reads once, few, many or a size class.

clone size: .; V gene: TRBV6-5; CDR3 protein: ASTSGTGESEQY
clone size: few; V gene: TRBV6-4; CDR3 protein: ASSLPGAAEHEQY
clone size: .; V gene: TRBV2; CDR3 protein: ASSEQLRDNEQF
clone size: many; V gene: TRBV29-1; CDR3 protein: SVDTETGYGYT
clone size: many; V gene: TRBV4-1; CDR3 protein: ASSQAKRFNEKLF
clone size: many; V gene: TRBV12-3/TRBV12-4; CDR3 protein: ASSFEGPNYGYT
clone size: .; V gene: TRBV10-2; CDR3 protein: ASRGTGGHNEQF
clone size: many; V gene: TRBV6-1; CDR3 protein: ASGIQGVRGYT
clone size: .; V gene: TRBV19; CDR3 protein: ASSIDLKDTDTQY
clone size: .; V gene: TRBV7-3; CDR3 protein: ASRSTAMNTEAF
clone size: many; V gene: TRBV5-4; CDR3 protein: ASSLEAGGTGELF
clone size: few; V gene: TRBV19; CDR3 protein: ASSITGTGLSNQPQH
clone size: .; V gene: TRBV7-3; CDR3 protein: ASSIEVYSEQF
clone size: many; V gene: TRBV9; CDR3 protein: ASSGGVSYYNEQF
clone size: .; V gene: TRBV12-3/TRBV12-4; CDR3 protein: ASSDLGTSYNEQF
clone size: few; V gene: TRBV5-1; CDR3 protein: ASSLVRGGTDTQY
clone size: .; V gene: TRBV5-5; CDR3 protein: ASSYRQGPNEQF
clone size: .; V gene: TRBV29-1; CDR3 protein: SITRGYEQY
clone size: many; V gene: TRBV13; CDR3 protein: ASLWSNTEAF
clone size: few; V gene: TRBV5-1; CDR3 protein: ASSLALHHPVGNTGELF
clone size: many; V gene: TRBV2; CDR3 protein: ASSDSGGAGGLNEQF
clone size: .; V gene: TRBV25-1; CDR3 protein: ASSESWAESYNEQF
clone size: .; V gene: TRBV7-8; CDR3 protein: ASRAGGTYEQY
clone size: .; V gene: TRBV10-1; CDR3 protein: ASSETGTGVTEAF
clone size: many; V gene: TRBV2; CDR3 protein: ASSRTQNPNYGYT
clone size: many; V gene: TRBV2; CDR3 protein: ASPIPGGTDTQY
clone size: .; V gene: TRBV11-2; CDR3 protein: ASSFHGTVSYEQY
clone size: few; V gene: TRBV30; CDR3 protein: AWNLGSNTGELF
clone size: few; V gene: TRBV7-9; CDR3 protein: ASSFSDGETQY
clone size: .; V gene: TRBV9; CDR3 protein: ASSPEPGQDHNSPLH
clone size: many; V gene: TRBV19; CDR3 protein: ASSTHSGTANTGELF
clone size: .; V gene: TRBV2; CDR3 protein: ASRTGDSPLH
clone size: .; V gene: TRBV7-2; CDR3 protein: ASTQRGEETQY
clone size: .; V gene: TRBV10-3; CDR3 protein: TIKAGEYEQY
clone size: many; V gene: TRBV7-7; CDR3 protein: ASSLGTTSGGADNEQF
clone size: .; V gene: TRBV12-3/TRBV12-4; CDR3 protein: ASSSLRGPRGGDTEAF
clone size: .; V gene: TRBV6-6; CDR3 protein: ASSYSWGGGNTGELF
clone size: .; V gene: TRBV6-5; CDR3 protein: ASSYSRRASEGDTQY
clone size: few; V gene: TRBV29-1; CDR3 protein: SVDVGGYEQY
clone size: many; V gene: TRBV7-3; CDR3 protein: ASSFTGGTGDTQY
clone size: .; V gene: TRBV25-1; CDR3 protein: ASGTGANTGELF